A single TCR beta chain is shown here with its context. The authors' processing: From reference gene primer amplification, estimates of nucleated cell counts were derived. Using immunoSEQ multiplex PCR, the repertoire was profiled, and TCRdb retains in-frame clones only, with some absent. Clone size and the V and J calls come from that table; the DNA yielded D and trimming. The sample contains approximately 37,000 clones, 80% to 90% of which appear only once. V lost 0 bases and J lost 3; bases outside the gene matches: 4. The CDR3 sequence is 15 residues long. The germline V gene encodes CDR1 SEHNR and CDR2 FQNEAQ (reference sequence). The data stem from a study of blood T cell repertoires in COVID-19. Study context: Sites in the United States, Italy and Spain provided acute and convalescent COVID-19 samples. Sources were T cells, B-cell-depleted T cells, or PBMCs; the material itself was cDNA or gDNA.

The sequence derives from a human donor in a cohort sampled during active COVID-19. The source material was peripheral blood. The V gene is TRBV7-9, the J gene TRBJ2-7, with TRBD1 matching 8 bases. In DNA form, the CDR3 reads TGTGCCAGCAGCTTAGCCGGGACAGGATACTACGAGCAGTACTTC. Its translation is CASSLAGTGYYEQYF.